This TCR beta chain originates from a study of identical twins. Overall study results and limits: The study reached conclusions through statistical analysis that was cross-sectional, not following the same donors.

Template switching added a universal primer site; cDNA carried unique molecular identifiers. TCRdb independently ran MiXCR on the 5' RACE reads; one entry per CDR3 protein. Among some 250,000 distinct CDR3 sequences listed, 5% to 7% were seen once. This clonotype was found many times. The antigen is unknown. One end of the junction fails to match germline, which may point to a read error. The CDR3 contains 16 residues. Germline values: CDR1 SEHNR, CDR2 FQNEAQ (reference sequence). A further study also used this sample, focusing on T cells expressing NK-cell markers. That paper states: With an anti-gamma-delta TCR antibody, sorting in several experiments was kept to alpha-beta TCR T cells. There were a few donors in whom these clonotypes also led the CD3+CD56-NKG2C+ fraction.

The sample was CD8+ T cells sorted from blood. The genes are TRBV7-9 and TRBJ1-6; TRBD1 might be the D (6 bases). This TCR was sampled from a woman aged 18-29 years in good health. CDR3 sequence: CASSFRGRAYNSPLHF. CDR3 bases: TGTGCCAGCAGCTTCCGGGGGCGAGCCTACAATTCACCCCTCCACTTT.